The 27 T cell receptor beta chains presented below share a single source sample, sequenced in a study of blood T cell repertoires in COVID-19. The assay was immunoSEQ multiplex PCR, and TCRdb's table has in-frame clones only and misses some. Of under 150,000 clones in the sample, more than 70% were seen once. Sequenced material: peripheral blood. Receptor source: a woman aged 55-69 years with COVID-19, enrolled during active disease.

This clone appeared a single time. The chain joins TRBV19 to TRBJ1-2, with TRBD1 matching over 8 bases. Per germline, CDR1 LNHDA and CDR2 SQIVND (reference sequence). Unmatched junction bases numbered 8, after V lost 5 bases and J lost 3 bases. The CDR3 spans 15 residues. The chain's CDR3 is CASSPRSGGHYGYTF. The CDR3, as DNA: TGTGCCAGTAGTCCGAGATCAGGGGGCCACTATGGCTACACCTTC.

V gene TRBV7-8 combines with J gene TRBJ2-7; maybe TRBD2 (6 bases). This CDR3 region has 16 residues. Trimming pared 3 bases from V and 0 bases from J, leaving 15 bases between. Germline CDR1 is SGHVS and CDR2 is FQNEAQ. CDR3 in amino acids: CASSFLGTSSSYEQYF. The CDR3 DNA is TGTGCCAGCAGCTTCCTCGGGACTTCAAGCTCCTACGAGCAGTACTTC.

The V gene is TRBV10-3, the J gene TRBJ1-1; no clear D gene. The CDR3 covers 11 residues. V lost 8 bases and J 11 bases, leaving 15 bases between the germline ends. Germline CDR1 and CDR2: ENHRY and SYGVKD. The CDR3, as DNA: TGTGCCATCTCCGAGAGGGATCTTGCTTTCTTT. Its protein product is CAISERDLAFF.

J is TRBJ2-7 and V is TRBV11-3; TRBD1 might be the D (5 bases). The V end was cut by 6 bases, the J end by 4 bases, with 16 bases between. Germline CDR1 is SGHNT and CDR2 is YENEEA. CDR3 length: 14 residues. The CDR3, as DNA: TGTGCCAGCAGTCCCATCTATGGGGCTTACGAGCAGTACTTC. It yields the protein CASSPIYGAYEQYF. Full variable domain (outside the CDR3, taken from reference TRBV11-3 and TRBJ2-7): EAGVVQSPRYKIIEKKQPVAFWCNPISGHNTLYWYLQNLGQGPELLIRYENEEAVDDSQLPKDRFSAERLKGVDSTLKIQPAELGDSAVYLCASSPIYGAYEQYFGPGTRLTVT.

This clone showed up just once. A junction end diverges from the germline sequence, so it may reflect a read error. The rearrangement links TRBV6-2 or TRBV6-3 to TRBJ2-7; possible D gene TRBD1, 6 bases. Germline CDR1 and CDR2: MNHEY and SVGEGT. This CDR3 is 14 amino acids long. The CDR3 coding sequence is TGTGCCAGCAATTACCGGGACAAATTCTACGAGCAGTACTTC. Translated, it gives CASNYRDKFYEQYF.

The chain uses TRBV10-3 and TRBJ1-5, with 7 bases matching TRBD1. The CDR3 totals 15 residues. Trimming cost V 6 bases and J 0 bases; bases outside gene matches: 5. Germline V lookup: CDR1 ENHRY, CDR2 SYGVKD. The CDR3 DNA is TGTGCCATCAGCCTCGGGACAGCTAGCAATCAGCCCCAGCATTTT. Protein: CAISLGTASNQPQHF.

The chain recombines TRBV6-6 with TRBJ2-3; TRBD2 aligns across 7 bases. With V trimmed by 4 bases and J by 5 bases, 6 bases remained unmatched. This CDR3 has 14 residues. Germline V gene lookup returns CDR1 MNHNY and CDR2 SVGAGI (reference sequence). The CDR3 reads CASSLRGNGDTQYF. CDR3 nucleotide sequence: TGTGCCAGCAGTTTGCGGGGGAACGGAGATACGCAGTATTTT.

The chain's CDR3 is CASSPVRDRAYYEQYF. In DNA, the CDR3 is TGTGCCAGCAGCCCGGTGAGGGACAGGGCTTACTACGAGCAGTACTTC. The chain combines TRBV9 with TRBJ2-7; TRBD1 matches at 9 bases. J lost 3 bases, V lost 4 bases, and 11 bases had no gene match. The CDR3 is 16 residues long. Looked up from germline, CDR1 is SGDLS and CDR2 is YYNGEE.

The gene calls are TRBV2 and TRBJ2-7; D possibly corresponds to TRBD2 (5 bases). The CDR3 is 13 amino acids. Deletions cut 6 bases from V and 0 bases from J, with 9 bases between. Looked up from germline, CDR1 is SNHLY and CDR2 is FYNNEI. CDR3 region: CASSPGYSYEQYF. Written as DNA, the CDR3 is TGTGCCAGCAGCCCGGGATACTCCTACGAGCAGTACTTC.

Only one count was recorded for this clone. The chain recombines TRBV19 with TRBJ2-7; possible D gene TRBD1, 6 bases. V was pared by 5 bases and J by 4 bases, with 27 bases between. The germline gives CDR1 LNHDA, CDR2 SQIVND (reference sequence). There are 18 residues in the CDR3. The CDR3 nucleotides read TGTGCCAGTAGTCCCTTACTCACAGGGCCCTCGGGGATATACGAGCAGTACTTC. Residues: CASSPLLTGPSGIYEQYF.

This clone was seen a handful of times. This chain uses TRBV6-2 or TRBV6-3 with TRBJ1-2; perhaps TRBD1 as D (5 bases). Germline V gene lookup returns CDR1 MNHEY and CDR2 SVGEGT. V lost 0 bases and J lost 7, with 15 bases in between. The CDR3 has 15 amino acids. The CDR3 loop is CASSYSRQGGAGYTF. The CDR3 DNA is TGTGCCAGCAGTTACTCGAGGCAGGGTGGGGCTGGCTACACCTTC.

The chain joins TRBV7-8 to TRBJ2-2; possible D gene TRBD2, 6 bases. CDR1 and CDR2 (germline): SGHVS, FQNEAQ. The CDR3 is 17 residues long. The V end lost 2 bases, the J end lost 5 bases, and 18 bases lay between the germline ends. DNA for the CDR3: TGTGCCAGCAGCTTAATTCCCGGGACGGCGGGGACCGGGGAGCTGTTTTTT. This sequence encodes CASSLIPGTAGTGELFF.

The chain has TRBV5-1 and TRBJ2-1; D unclear. The CDR3 sequence is 14 residues long. Germline V gives CDR1 SGHRS, CDR2 YFSETQ. Trimming removed 1 base from V and 2 bases from J, with 7 bases in between. The CDR3 DNA follows: TGCGCCAGCAGCTTGACAGTTCCCTACAATGAGCAGTTCTTC. Translation gives CASSLTVPYNEQFF.

V is TRBV3-1 (or the pseudogene TRBV3-2) and J is TRBJ1-2, with 9 positions matching TRBD1. This CDR3 is built from 17 residues. Germline CDR1 reads LGHDT; CDR2 reads YNNKEL (reference sequence). Unmatched junction bases numbered 8, after V lost 1 base and J lost 2 bases. The chain's CDR3 is CASSQGIGTGTNYGYTF. The CDR3 nucleotides are TGTGCCAGCAGCCAAGGTATCGGGACAGGGACCAACTATGGCTACACCTTC.

This chain uses TRBV6-5 with TRBJ1-5; perhaps TRBD1 as D (5 bases). The CDR3 is 15 residues long. CDR1 and CDR2 from the germline V gene are MNHEY and SVGAGI. Trimming pared 4 bases from V and 0 bases from J, leaving 10 bases between. CDR3 residues: CASSWTRNSNQPQHF. Written as DNA, the CDR3 is TGTGCCAGCAGTTGGACACGTAATAGCAATCAGCCCCAGCATTTT.

The sample holds one count of this clone. The rearrangement links TRBV21-1 to TRBJ2-6; the D segment call TRBD2 is taken from the table without a DNA check. TRBV21-1 is a pseudogene locus. This CDR3 is built from 19 residues. CDR3 bases: TGTGCCAGCAGCAAAGATGAGGGGGGGACCTCGACTGGGGCCAACGTCCTGACTTTC. Its translation: CASSKDEGGTSTGANVLTF.

V is TRBV24-1 and J is TRBJ1-5; weak D call: TRBD1 (6 bases). The CDR3 extends over 15 amino acids. The germline CDR1 and CDR2 sequences are KGHDR and SFDVKD. V was shortened by 3 bases and J by 0 bases, with 8 bases between the two germline ends. For the CDR3, the DNA is TGTGCCACCAGTGATCCACAGGGTAGCAATCAGCCCCAGCATTTT. Translated, it gives CATSDPQGSNQPQHF.

This clone appeared a single time. This chain connects TRBV24-1 to TRBJ1-1; 7 bases align to TRBD1. The J segment lost 1 base and the V segment lost 4 bases, leaving 5 bases of the junction unmatched. The CDR3 length is 15 residues. Germline assignment: CDR1 KGHDR and CDR2 SFDVKD. CDR3 protein: CATSDHTGENTEAFF. The CDR3 DNA follows: TGTGCCACCAGTGACCATACAGGGGAGAACACTGAAGCTTTCTTT.

This clone was observed a few times. This chain links TRBV5-8 with TRBJ1-5, with 9 bases fitting TRBD1. V shed 4 bases, J shed 1 base, and the junction held 12 bases outside the gene matches. Germline CDR1 reads SGHTS; CDR2 reads YDEGEE. CDR3 length equals 18 residues. CDR3 residues: CASSQPGQGLGSNQPQHF. In DNA form, the CDR3 reads TGTGCCAGCAGCCAACCAGGACAGGGGCTAGGGAGCAATCAGCCCCAGCATTTT.

The rearrangement joins TRBV7-3 to TRBJ2-5, with D perhaps TRBD1 (6 bases). Germline CDR1 and CDR2: SGHTA and FQGTGA. The CDR3 extends over 15 amino acids. Trimming left V 2 bases short and J 1 base short, with 11 bases between. CDR3 coding DNA: TGTGCCAGCAGCTTACAGGGGACATCCCAAGAGACCCAGTACTTC. This gives the protein CASSLQGTSQETQYF.

V usage is TRBV6-6 and J usage is TRBJ2-1; 11 positions match TRBD2. The CDR3 sequence is 14 residues long. With V trimmed by 6 bases and J by 3 bases, 1 base remained unmatched. From germline, CDR1 is MNHNY and CDR2 SVGAGI (reference sequence). DNA for the CDR3: TGTGCCAGCAGCACTAGCGGGGGCTACAATGAGCAGTTCTTC. Protein product: CASSTSGGYNEQFF.

The rearrangement uses TRBV19 and TRBJ2-7; D may be TRBD1 (6 bases). The CDR3 sequence is 15 residues long. With 3 bases removed from V and 3 bases from J, the gap between germline ends came to 15 bases. The germline V gene has CDR1 LNHDA and CDR2 SQIVND (reference sequence). Here the CDR3 DNA reads TGTGCCAGTAGTATCCAAACAGGGACGGTCTACGAGCAGTACTTC. It codes for CASSIQTGTVYEQYF.

V is TRBV28 and J is TRBJ2-7; tentatively, D is TRBD1 (5 bases). Looked up from germline, CDR1 is MDHEN and CDR2 is SYDVKM. The V end was cut by 3 bases, the J end by 9 bases, with 18 bases between. The CDR3 has 14 residues. CDR3 in amino acids: CASSFDSPPESQYF. CDR3 sequence (DNA): TGTGCCAGCAGTTTCGACAGCCCTCCGGAGTCGCAGTACTTC.

DNA for the CDR3: TGTGCCAGCTCACCACCGGGAGGGGACTTCTCTGGAAACACCATATATTTT. Amino acids: CASSPPGGDFSGNTIYF. The rearrangement joins TRBV18 to TRBJ1-3; weak D call: TRBD1 (5 bases). CDR1 and CDR2 from the germline V gene are KGHSH and LQKENI. Between the trimmed V and J ends, which lost 0 bases and 0 bases, there was a span of 12 bases. The length of the CDR3 is 17 residues.

The chain employs TRBV30 and TRBJ2-3; 7 nucleotides line up with TRBD1. The CDR3 has 15 residues. Trimming cost V 7 bases and J 10 bases; bases outside gene matches: 20. The germline V gene has CDR1 GTSNPN and CDR2 SVGIG (reference sequence). CDR3 protein: CAFTRDSPFSGAQYF. The CDR3 nucleotides are TGTGCCTTTACCCGGGACAGCCCCTTCTCAGGGGCGCAGTATTTT.

The J gene is TRBJ2-3, the V gene TRBV6-5; D possibly corresponds to TRBD2 (5 bases). Germline V gives CDR1 MNHEY, CDR2 SVGAGI. The CDR3 is made up of 14 amino acids. Trimming took 6 bases from V and 5 from J, leaving 15 bases between them. The CDR3 sequence: CASRSGYSRDTQYF. CDR3 in DNA: TGTGCCAGCAGGTCGGGATACAGTCGAGATACGCAGTATTTT.

This chain links TRBV6-2 or TRBV6-3 with TRBJ1-2; no clear D gene. This CDR3 has 14 amino acids. Per germline, CDR1 MNHEY and CDR2 SVGEGT. The V gene lost 4 bases and the J gene lost 4 bases, with 13 bases spanning the gap. CDR3 DNA sequence: TGTGCCAGCAGTTTCGAACCAGAGGGCTATGGCTACACCTTC. This translates into CASSFEPEGYGYTF.